This passage covers 10 T cell receptor beta chains from one sample sequenced in a study of T cell responses to AZD1222 COVID-19 vaccine. Sequencing used immunoSEQ multiplex PCR; TCRdb keeps in-frame clones, though not all of them. In the table there are 140,000 or so clones, 88% of which are singletons. This material consisted of peripheral blood, taken 28 days after the second AZD1222 dose. The receptors come from an adult who received the AZD1222 COVID-19 vaccine.

This clone was detected only once. The chain is built from TRBV7-2 and TRBJ1-5, with D uncertain. The CDR3 runs to 13 residues. Per the germline V gene, CDR1 is SGHTA and CDR2 is FQGNSA. V lost 5 bases to trimming and J lost 5 bases, with 10 bases between them. CDR3 in DNA: TGTGCCAGCAGCATTCAAAGCTATCAGCCCCAGCATTTT. Protein: CASSIQSYQPQHF.

The chain is built from TRBV4-3 and TRBJ2-7, with unresolved D. CDR3 length: 17 residues. CDR1 is LGHNA, CDR2 YSLEER, per germline. V lost 3 bases, J lost 0 bases, and 18 bases lay in between. CDR3 in amino acids: CASSQGLQALGSYEQYF. For the CDR3, the DNA is TGCGCCAGCAGCCAGGGATTACAAGCGTTGGGCTCCTACGAGCAGTACTTC.

The chain links TRBV2 to TRBJ2-7; 7 bases map to TRBD2. J was trimmed by 3 bases and V by 4 bases; bases with no gene match: 0. This CDR3 is built from 12 residues. Germline CDR1 and CDR2: SNHLY and FYNNEI. The CDR3 reads CASSGDYYEQYF. The CDR3 DNA reads TGTGCCAGCAGTGGGGACTACTACGAGCAGTACTTC.

This clone has only one observation. J is TRBJ2-1 and V is TRBV18, with 10 bases identical to TRBD1. The CDR3 sequence is 17 residues long. Germline V gene data show CDR1 as KGHSH and CDR2 as LQKENI. V shed 5 bases and J 3 bases; nucleotides not matched to a gene: 10. In nucleotides, the CDR3 is TGTGCCAGCTCAACCTTGACAGGGGGCGGACACTACAATGAGCAGTTCTTC. This translates into CASSTLTGGGHYNEQFF.

The chain uses TRBV28 and TRBJ2-5, with D possibly matching TRBD1 (6 bases). Trimming shortened V by 8 bases and J by 5 bases, and 18 bases separated the two germline ends. The length of the CDR3 is 14 residues. Germline V lookup: CDR1 MDHEN, CDR2 SYDVKM. CDR3 protein: CASQPTGPLETQYF. The CDR3 DNA reads as TGTGCCAGCCAACCGACAGGACCGCTGGAGACCCAGTACTTC.

The CDR3 spells CAWGRGGGYGYTF. DNA of the CDR3: TGTGCCTGGGGCCGGGGTGGGGGATATGGCTACACCTTC. The genes are TRBV30 and TRBJ1-2; tentatively, D is TRBD1 (5 bases). In germline, CDR1 is GTSNPN, CDR2 SVGIG (reference sequence). V was pared by 5 bases and J by 5 bases, with 15 bases between. The CDR3 is 13 amino acids. Filled out from reference TRBV30 and TRBJ1-2, the complete variable domain reads SQTIHQWPATLVQPVGSPLSLECTVEGTSNPNLYWYRQAAGRGLQLLFYSVGIGQISSEVPQNLSASRPQDRQFILSSKKLLLSDSGFYLCAWGRGGGYGYTFGSGTRLTVV.

This rearrangement joins TRBV28 to TRBJ2-4; maybe TRBD2 (5 bases). The CDR3 extends over 14 amino acids. Germline assignment: CDR1 MDHEN and CDR2 SYDVKM. Trimming shortened V by 2 bases and J by 1 base, and 6 bases separated the two germline ends. The CDR3 sequence: CASSLPGAKNIQYF. CDR3 DNA: TGTGCCAGCAGTTTACCGGGGGCCAAAAACATTCAGTACTTC.

V and J are TRBV23-1 and TRBJ2-3; D may be TRBD1 (6 bases). TRBV23-1 is flagged as an ORF with uncertain function. V dropped 0 bases and J dropped 5 bases, with 12 bases sitting between them. The CDR3 runs to 15 residues. The CDR3 coding sequence is TGCGCCAGCAGTCAATCTACAGGGTTGGTAGATACGCAGTATTTT. It codes for CASSQSTGLVDTQYF.

This rearrangement joins TRBV9 to TRBJ2-2; 7 bases map to TRBD2. V dropped 0 bases and J dropped 5; count of bases not matched to a gene: 4. CDR1 and CDR2 from the germline V gene are SGDLS and YYNGEE. This CDR3 has 15 residues. The CDR3 DNA reads TGTGCCAGCAGCGTAGATCAGGGAGGGACCGGGGAGCTGTTTTTT. Its translation: CASSVDQGGTGELFF.

Here the CDR3 DNA reads TGCAGCGTCACAGGAGGCTATGGCTACACCTTC. Its translation: CSVTGGYGYTF. The chain recombines TRBV29-1 with TRBJ1-2; D might be TRBD1 (5 bases). In germline, CDR1 is SQVTM, CDR2 ANQGSEA. The CDR3 has 11 residues. V was cut by 6 bases and J by 4 bases, with 9 bases left in between. The complete variable domain, with remaining parts taken from reference TRBV29-1 and TRBJ1-2, reads SAVISQKPSRDICQRGTSLTIQCQVDSQVTMMFWYRQQPGQSLTLIATANQGSEATYESGFVIDKFPISRPNLTFSTLTVSNMSPEDSSIYLCSVTGGYGYTFGSGTRLTVV.